Given below is one TCR beta chain in context. What it binds is not known. This specimen belongs to a study of beta chain features in type 1 diabetes. Study-level findings and limits: The influence of HLA type on TCRB rearrangement stayed undetermined.

With 6 bases removed from V and 7 bases from J, the gap between germline ends came to 9 bases. The CDR3 is 11 residues long. Germline loops: CDR1 MNHEY, CDR2 SVGAGI. Expressed TCRB transcripts were sequenced because the entire RNA isolate underwent reverse transcription. A few million reads were obtained on average from naive, central memory and regulatory T cell samples. Data came from immunoSEQ multiplex PCR; TCRdb stores just in-frame clones and leaves some out. This table has roughly 290,000 clones, 8% appearing once. The chain has TRBV6-5 and TRBJ1-1, with D maybe TRBD1 (6 bases). The sample was central memory CD4+ T cells from blood. The clonotype comes from a woman aged 18-30 years in good health. CDR3 bases: TGTGCCAGCAGCCAAGGGGGTGAAGCTTTCTTT. Protein product: CASSQGGEAFF.